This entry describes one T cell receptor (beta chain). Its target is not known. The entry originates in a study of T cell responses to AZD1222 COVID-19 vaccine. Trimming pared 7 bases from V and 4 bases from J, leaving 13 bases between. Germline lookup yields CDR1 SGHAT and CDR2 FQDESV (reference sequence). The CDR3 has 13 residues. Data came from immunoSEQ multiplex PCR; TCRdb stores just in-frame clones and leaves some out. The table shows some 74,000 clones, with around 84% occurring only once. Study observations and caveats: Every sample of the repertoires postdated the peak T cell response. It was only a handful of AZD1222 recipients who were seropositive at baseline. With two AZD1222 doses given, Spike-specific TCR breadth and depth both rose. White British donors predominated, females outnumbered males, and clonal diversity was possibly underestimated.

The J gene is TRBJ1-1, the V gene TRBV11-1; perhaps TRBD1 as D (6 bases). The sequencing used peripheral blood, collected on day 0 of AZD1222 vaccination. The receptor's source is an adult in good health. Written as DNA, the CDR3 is TGTGCCAGCACCCGGGACACGGGCACTGAAGCTTTCTTT. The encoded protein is CASTRDTGTEAFF.